This T cell receptor beta chain was found in a study of blood T cell repertoires in COVID-19 (dated by TCRdb to between 2020 and 2021). In the study overall: The collaborator samples originated in the United States, Italy and Spain and spanned the acute and convalescent phases of COVID-19. Samples were obtained from the ongoing ImmuneRACE study (first 160 participants) and from some 1,200 subjects provided by 6 global collaborators. Where available, HLA class I and class II types were obtained from metadata supplied by the sample provider rather than from assay-based typing. The material from the prospective study consisted of cDNA or gDNA derived from T cells, B-cell-depleted T cells, or PBMCs. Nearly every sample came with metadata listing a de-identified subject ID, COVID-19 status, age in years and sex. The repertoires were released in a freely available public database intended as a resource for research on the immune response to SARS-CoV-2. Deeply sampled blood TCRbeta repertoires from subjects exposed to, actively infected with, or recovered from COVID-19 were included in the dataset.

The full study reports these points: How much clinical and demographic metadata was included differed by source and by participant, and the metadata was provided uncurated.

The immunoSEQ Assay, a bias-controlled multiplex PCR, was used to amplify TCRbeta CDR3 regions from genomic DNA. As for the original processing: Within the assay, amplification of reference gene primers was used to estimate how many nucleated cells each sample contained. Sequence reads were collapsed and filtered to measure the absolute abundance of every unique TCRbeta CDR3 rearrangement. For each sample, productive Simpson clonality was calculated as the square root of Simpson's diversity index across productive rearrangements. In TCRdb, the immuneACCESS table is reduced to in-frame sequences with V and J assigned. These tables do not hold every clone; where another copy was compared, an unresolved V gene accounts for under half, and the others remain unexplained. The V and J calls and clone size come from that table; D and trimming were worked out from the DNA. The sample records about 130,000 clones, just under 85% of which are singletons. Approximately 3% of the sample lies in the top ten.

This clone has a handful of counts. No antigen is known for it. No base-level quality is on record; no much larger clone is a single base apart. The CDR1 and CDR2 encoded by the germline V gene are SGHAT and FQNNGV. V lost 0 bases and J lost 5 bases; the stretch between them is 7 bases long. The CDR3 sequence holds 13 residues, the cysteine and phenylalanine included. Only CDR3 DNA remains: 39 bases, in frame from the first base. Each collaborating institution followed its own protocols to collect whole blood in K2EDTA tubes. For TCRbeta analysis, collaborators shipped samples in one of three forms: frozen whole blood, isolated PBMCs, or DNA extracted from either of those sample types.

This TCR came from a woman over 75 with acute or convalescent COVID-19. The source material was peripheral blood. The sequence is built from TRBV11-2 and TRBJ1-1; no D segment can be confidently identified. CDR3 protein: CASSLDRRTEAFF. The sequence in DNA is TGTGCCAGCAGCTTAGATCGGAGAACTGAAGCTTTCTTT.